The 26 T cell receptor beta chains given below trace back to one sample, sequenced in a study of T-cell reconstitution after alpha-beta-depleted transplantation in children. Study conclusions and caveats: Among T cells one year after transplant, newly produced cells accounted for most counts and diversity.

Unique molecular identifiers were incorporated during preparation of the TCRbeta library. One entry per CDR3 protein, called by TCRdb with MiXCR from the PCR reads. The table has 250,000 to 300,000 distinct CDR3 sequences, almost 8% seen once. These TCRs are of unknown antigen specificity. Material: peripheral blood, obtained 360 days after TCRalphabeta/CD19-depleted stem cell transplant. These receptors were taken from a female patient aged 2 to 10 who had a stem cell transplant for Fanconi anemia, so the T cells may come from the graft donor.

This sequence joins TRBV7-9 and TRBJ1-2; the D is unclear. V was clipped by 3 bases and J by 3 bases, with 17 bases between them. This CDR3 contains 16 residues. CDR1 and CDR2 (germline): SEHNR, FQNEAQ (reference sequence). DNA of the CDR3: TGTGCCAGCAGCTTCCCGGAATTGAAGACGGACTATGGCTACACCTTC. Amino acids: CASSFPELKTDYGYTF.

Regarding this clonotype: It may be a read error: a sequence one base away is much more abundant. This sequence joins TRBV7-9 and TRBJ2-1, with D uncertain. The CDR3 totals 13 residues. V was clipped by 3 bases and J by 8 bases, with 11 bases between them. CDR1 and CDR2 from the germline V gene are SEHNR and FQNEAQ (reference sequence). The CDR3 reads CASSFLVDDEQFF. The CDR3 DNA follows: TGTGCCAGCAGCTTTTTGGTGGATGATGAGCAGTTCTTC.

The CDR3 DNA sequence: TGTGCCAGCAGTTTAAGGGGGGCCACTTCTTACAATGAGCAGTTCTTC. This encodes CASSLRGATSYNEQFF. The genes are TRBV27 and TRBJ2-1, with D perhaps assigned TRBD1 or TRBD2 (6 bases each). Trimming removed 2 bases at V and 4 bases at J, with 15 bases between. The germline V gene has CDR1 MNHEY and CDR2 SMNVEV (reference sequence). This CDR3 region has 16 residues.

This clonotype was picked up a small number of times. The rearrangement links TRBV5-1 to TRBJ1-5; D is perhaps TRBD1 (5 bases). This CDR3 region has 15 residues. The V end lost 0 bases, the J end lost 5 bases, and 12 bases lay between the germline ends. Germline loops: CDR1 SGHRS, CDR2 YFSETQ. CDR3: CASSLGTPRDQPQHF. In DNA form, the CDR3 reads TGCGCCAGCAGCTTGGGGACTCCCAGGGATCAGCCCCAGCATTTT.

This clonotype was recorded at least ten times. The V and J genes are TRBV28 and TRBJ2-1, with 7 bases lining up with TRBD1. The CDR3 extends over 15 amino acids. Per germline, CDR1 MDHEN and CDR2 SYDVKM. V shed 7 bases and J 4 bases; nucleotides not matched to a gene: 10. The CDR3 DNA reads as TGTGCCAGCACCCCTTCGGGACAGCTTTACAATGAGCAGTTCTTC. It yields the protein CASTPSGQLYNEQFF.

The table lists this clonotype with many counts. The chain combines TRBV6-5 with TRBJ1-5; possible D gene TRBD1, 6 bases. The V end was cut by 0 bases, the J end by 4 bases, with 10 bases between. Germline CDR1 MNHEY, CDR2 SVGAGI. This CDR3 contains 15 residues. Here the CDR3 reads CASSYSRGGNQPQHF. The CDR3 bases are TGTGCCAGCAGTTACTCGAGGGGGGGAAATCAGCCCCAGCATTTT.

This clonotype was seen a handful of times. This chain joins TRBV2 and TRBJ2-7; D may be TRBD1 or TRBD2 (5 bases each). Trimming stripped 10 bases from V and 2 bases from J, with 15 bases between. The CDR3 is made up of 13 amino acids. Germline V CDR1 and CDR2: SNHLY, FYNNEI. CDR3 in DNA: TGTGCCACCCTCTCAGGGAGAGCCTACGAGCAGTACTTC. Protein: CATLSGRAYEQYF.

The chain links TRBV20-1 to TRBJ1-2; D not certain. Germline CDR1 DFQATT, CDR2 SNEGSKA (reference sequence). V dropped 3 bases and J dropped 4 bases, with 12 bases sitting between them. The CDR3 is made up of 13 amino acids. CDR3 protein: CSASLGLSYGYTF. Here the CDR3 DNA reads TGCAGTGCTAGTCTCGGGTTATCCTATGGCTACACCTTC.

This clonotype was counted at least ten times. The chain has TRBV4-1 and TRBJ2-1, with TRBD2 as a possible D gene (7 bases). From germline, CDR1 is MGHRA and CDR2 YSYEKL. This CDR3 has 14 residues. V lost 3 bases and J 6 bases, leaving 12 bases between the germline ends. CDR3 in amino acids: CASSQGGPINEQFF. CDR3 nucleotides: TGCGCCAGCAGCCAGGGGGGGCCGATCAATGAGCAGTTCTTC.

This clonotype turned up a few times. V gene TRBV10-3 combines with J gene TRBJ2-7, with TRBD1 as a possible D gene (6 bases). The CDR3 consists of 15 residues. Germline values: CDR1 ENHRY, CDR2 SYGVKD. V was cut by 2 bases and J by 3 bases, with 14 bases left in between. In DNA, the CDR3 is TGTGCCATCAGTGAGGTCCCAGGGGTCGTCTACGAGCAGTACTTC. Amino acids: CAISEVPGVVYEQYF.

Comment on this clonotype: A much larger clone sits a single nucleotide away, making a read error possible. The chain couples TRBV27 to TRBJ1-2; possibly TRBD1 for D (5 bases). The CDR3 totals 15 residues. Per the germline V gene, CDR1 is MNHEY and CDR2 is SMNVEV (reference sequence). The CDR3 sequence: CASSITPGPNYGCTF. The CDR3 coding sequence is TGTGCCAGCAGTATAACCCCGGGACCGAACTATGGCTGCACCTTC.

This clonotype was found many times. The chain links TRBV11-2 to TRBJ1-2, with D perhaps matching TRBD1 (5 bases). This CDR3 contains 11 residues. The germline V and J ends were trimmed by 6 bases and 5 bases, with 7 bases remaining between them. Germline CDR1 and CDR2: SGHAT and FQNNGV. The CDR3 DNA sequence: TGTGCCAGCAGAGGGACGTATGGCTACACCTTC. Translated, it gives CASRGTYGYTF.

Many counts were recorded for this clonotype. The chain couples TRBV12-3 or TRBV12-4 to TRBJ2-5; 7 nucleotides match TRBD1. The CDR3 has 15 amino acids. The V segment lost 3 bases and the J segment 5 bases; nucleotides outside the gene matches: 9. The CDR3 here is CASSFRTGVAETQYF. The CDR3 DNA reads as TGTGCCAGCAGTTTCCGCACAGGGGTGGCCGAGACCCAGTACTTC.

This clonotype was seen more than once but under ten times. The chain carries TRBV13 and TRBJ2-5, with D tentatively TRBD1 (5 bases). The CDR3 has 15 amino acids. Germline loops: CDR1 PRHDT, CDR2 FYEKMQ (reference sequence). Trimming stripped 1 base from V and 2 bases from J, with 11 bases between. The DNA for the CDR3 is TGTGCCAGCAGCTTAGTTTCAGGGTCTCAAGAGACCCAGTACTTC. Translation: CASSLVSGSQETQYF.

There are many counts of this clonotype. J is TRBJ1-3 and V is TRBV5-4; D remains ambiguous. Per germline, CDR1 SGHNT and CDR2 YYREEE (reference sequence). V was clipped by 6 bases and J by 4 bases, with 5 bases between them. This CDR3 has 11 residues. The DNA for the CDR3 is TGTGCCAGCACCGAAGGAAACACCATATATTTT. It yields the protein CASTEGNTIYF.

Notes on this clonotype: Just one base apart from a much larger clone, this may be a read error. This sequence joins TRBV5-8 and TRBJ1-2; D perhaps matches TRBD1 (5 bases). The CDR3 is made up of 13 amino acids. Germline V CDR1 and CDR2: SGHTS, YDEGEE. CDR3 sequence reads: CATSLVRGDGYTF. In DNA form, the CDR3 reads TGTGCCACCAGCTTAGTAAGGGGCGATGGCTACACCTTC.

The sample holds many counts of this clonotype. V is TRBV9 and J is TRBJ2-7; the D call may be TRBD1 or TRBD2 (6 bases each). This CDR3 comprises 15 residues. V lost 0 bases, J lost 5 bases, and 15 bases lay in between. The germline CDR1 and CDR2 sequences are SGDLS and YYNGEE. This CDR3 reads CASSVDWGALDEQYF. The CDR3 coding sequence is TGTGCCAGCAGCGTAGATTGGGGGGCGCTGGACGAGCAGTACTTC.

The rearrangement uses TRBV20-1 and TRBJ2-1, with 10 bases that match TRBD2. This CDR3 spans 15 amino acids. J gave up 15 bases and V 5 bases, and 19 bases lay outside the gene matches. Per the germline V gene, CDR1 is DFQATT and CDR2 is SNEGSKA (reference sequence). CDR3 sequence reads: CSAQSLSGGAFSSFF. Here the CDR3 DNA reads TGCAGTGCTCAATCTCTAAGCGGGGGGGCCTTTTCTTCGTTCTTC.

V is TRBV30 and J is TRBJ2-1; TRBD2 agrees at 9 bases. Germline CDR1 GTSNPN, CDR2 SVGIG (reference sequence). This CDR3 is built from 15 residues. V shed 0 bases and J 12 bases; nucleotides not matched to a gene: 12. The CDR3 DNA follows: TGTGCCTGGAGTGTTTCCCACGGTAGCGGGAGTACGCAGTTCTTC. Translating it yields CAWSVSHGSGSTQFF.

There are a few counts of this clonotype. The V and J genes are TRBV6-5 and TRBJ2-7, with 10 bases matching TRBD2. The CDR3 is made up of 17 amino acids. Germline-derived CDR1 and CDR2 are MNHEY and SVGAGI. After removal of 0 bases from V and 3 bases from J, the junction contained 8 bases not matched to a gene. DNA for the CDR3: TGTGCCAGCAGTTACTCAGTAGCGGGGGGCCTCGGCTACGAGCAGTACTTC. It codes for CASSYSVAGGLGYEQYF.

This clonotype was detected only a few times. V gene TRBV28 combines with J gene TRBJ2-3, with a tentative D call TRBD1 (5 bases). The V and J ends lost 3 bases and 4 bases respectively, with 11 bases between them. The V gene's germline CDR1 is MDHEN and CDR2 SYDVKM. The CDR3 extends over 14 amino acids. CDR3 residues: CASSFFVGADTQYF. The CDR3 bases are TGTGCCAGCAGTTTTTTTGTAGGGGCAGATACGCAGTATTTT.

This clonotype was observed many times. The chain uses TRBV28 and TRBJ2-3; D is unresolved. CDR1 MDHEN and CDR2 SYDVKM come from the germline V gene. This CDR3 spans 12 amino acids. The germline V and J ends were trimmed by 5 bases and 8 bases, with 11 bases remaining between them. The CDR3 DNA reads TGTGCCAGCAGTCCCTCACGTGGTACGCAGTATTTT. It encodes CASSPSRGTQYF.

This clonotype was counted many times. This chain uses TRBV28 with TRBJ2-1, with D unclear. The CDR3 totals 14 residues. Germline V gene sequence: CDR1 MDHEN, CDR2 SYDVKM. V dropped 3 bases and J dropped 8 bases, with 14 bases sitting between them. The CDR3: CASSFRPRSHEQFF. CDR3 DNA sequence: TGTGCCAGCAGTTTCCGTCCTAGATCCCATGAGCAGTTCTTC.

The chain employs TRBV28 and TRBJ1-1; 10 positions match TRBD1. The CDR3 consists of 17 residues. After removal of 6 bases from V and 0 bases from J, the junction contained 10 bases not matched to a gene. The germline CDR1 and CDR2 sequences are MDHEN and SYDVKM. The CDR3 sequence is CASSRGTGARMNTEAFF. Written as DNA, the CDR3 is TGTGCCAGCAGCCGCGGGACAGGGGCACGCATGAACACTGAAGCTTTCTTT.

The chain links TRBV9 to TRBJ1-1, with D perhaps TRBD1 (6 bases). The CDR3 spans 17 residues. From germline, CDR1 is SGDLS and CDR2 YYNGEE. Trimming removed 0 bases at V and 6 bases at J, with 21 bases between. The DNA of the CDR3 is TGTGCCAGCAGCGTAGGAAGGACGGGAGGGGGGATCTCTGAAGCTTTCTTT. It translates to CASSVGRTGGGISEAFF.

In its sample, this clonotype was seen a few times. This chain joins TRBV11-1 and TRBJ1-5; D uncertain. Trimming left V 3 bases short and J 6 bases short, with 27 bases between. CDR1 and CDR2 (germline): SGHAT, FQDESV (reference sequence). The CDR3 length is 19 residues. The CDR3 reads CASSFSARASLNARQPQHF. DNA of the CDR3: TGTGCCAGCAGCTTCAGTGCAAGGGCCAGCCTGAATGCTCGTCAGCCCCAGCATTTT.